This T cell receptor (beta chain) originates from a study of T cells expressing NK-cell markers. Study-level results: Each of roughly 6 donors carried dominant NKG2C+ clonotypes accounting for about 1.0-8% of CD8+ T cells.

For this clonotype: Its specificity is unknown.

TCRdb processed the 5' RACE reads again and assigns one entry to each CDR3 protein, with no DNA. Recorded for this sample: 150,000 to 180,000 distinct CDR3 sequences. The sample taken for sequencing was blood T cells: a sorted CD56 or NKG2C T cell subset, CD4+ or CD8+ T cells, or bulk PBMC T cells (not recorded which). This clonotype originated in a woman aged 50 to 60 in good health.

The CDR3 loop is CATRYRVEEPQHF. This chain joins TRBV6-2 or TRBV6-3 and TRBJ1-5; TCRdb returns TRBD1, unconfirmable since there is no DNA. Germline values: CDR1 MNHEY, CDR2 SVGEGT. This CDR3 spans 13 amino acids.